A selection of T cell receptor beta chains follows, all from one sample in a study of cytomegalovirus exposure and HLA in healthy donors. Generated by immunoSEQ multiplex PCR, the TCRdb table keeps only in-frame clones and is missing some. The sample includes roughly 150,000 clones, roughly 82% seen only once; the top ten take about 6.1%. The sample was PBMCs. The receptors shown here come from a woman in her fifties or sixties in good health and CMV-seropositive. Both conserved end residues are part of each CDR3. Fields, in order: J gene, clone size, D gene, V gene, CDR3 DNA, CDR3 protein. The D gene is left open where the match is weak. Clone sizes are given selectively: once, few, many, or a class where the clone is expanded.

TRBJ1-2	.	TRBD1	TRBV6-5	TGTGCCAGCAGTTACAGAGACAGGGACGGCTACACCTTC	CASSYRDRDGYTF
TRBJ2-3	.	TRBD1	TRBV7-2	TGTGCCAGCAGCTCAAAGACAGGGCCCACAGATACGCAGTATTTT	CASSSKTGPTDTQYF
TRBJ2-7	few	.	TRBV2	TGTGCCAGCAGAGTAGAAGCGGAGCAGTACTTC	CASRVEAEQYF
TRBJ2-3	few	.	TRBV7-9	TGTGCCAGCAGCTTAACAGGCGGAGATACGCAGTATTTT	CASSLTGGDTQYF
TRBJ2-4	.	.	TRBV28	TGTGCCAGCAGTTACTCGGGACTAGCCAAAAACATTCAGTACTTC	CASSYSGLAKNIQYF
TRBJ2-7	once	.	TRBV10-3	TGTGCCATCAGTGCGGTCGCCTTTTCCTACGAGCAGTACTTC	CAISAVAFSYEQYF
TRBJ1-5	.	.	TRBV7-9	TGTGCCAGCAGCTCATCAGGAAATCAGCCCCAGCATTTT	CASSSSGNQPQHF
TRBJ1-2	.	.	TRBV6-5	TGTGTCAGCAGTATTACCGGGACAAGCTACACCTTC	CVSSITGTSYTF
TRBJ2-7	few	TRBD2	TRBV9	TGTGCCAGCACCCCGGGGGGGTCCAGCTCCTACGAGCAGTACTTC	CASTPGGSSSYEQYF
TRBJ2-1	.	TRBD2	TRBV7-8	TGTGCCAGCACTAGGACTAGCGGTGACAATGAGCAGTTCTTC	CASTRTSGDNEQFF
TRBJ1-1	.	.	TRBV7-9	TGTGCCAGCGGAAACAGGCAGAACACTGAAGCTTTCTTT	CASGNRQNTEAFF
TRBJ2-7	.	.	TRBV5-6	TGTGCCAGCAGCCGCCGGGGAGTATCCTACGAGCAGTACTTC	CASSRRGVSYEQYF
TRBJ2-3	.	.	TRBV10-3	TGTGCCATGGGGGGAGACACAGATACGCAGTATTTT	CAMGGDTDTQYF
TRBJ2-5	few	TRBD1	TRBV27	TGTGCCAGCAGTCGGGGGGACAGGGGTTCGGGGGAGACCCAGTACTTC	CASSRGDRGSGETQYF
TRBJ2-7	.	TRBD2	TRBV14	TGTGCCAGCAGCACTGGGGGGGTCTCCTACGAGCAGTACTTC	CASSTGGVSYEQYF
TRBJ2-1	few	TRBD2	TRBV7-8	TGTGCCAGCAGCTTAGGGTCCCTAGCGGGGGTGACCTACAATGAGCAGTTCTTC	CASSLGSLAGVTYNEQFF